The rows below give T cell receptor beta chains drawn from one sample of a study of cytomegalovirus exposure and HLA in healthy donors. Assay used: immunoSEQ multiplex PCR; TCRdb lists only in-frame clones, some missing. The sample includes 97,000 or so clones, less than 90% of them seen just once. The material sequenced was PBMCs. The receptor source for this set is a middle-aged man in good health and CMV-seronegative. Both conserved end residues are part of each CDR3. D genes are given only for firm matches. Size is omitted from some rows. Given values are once, few, many or a class for expanded clones.

v_gene	j_gene	abundance	d_gene	CDR3aa	CDR3nt
TRBV5-6	TRBJ1-5	once	TRBD1	CASSLWDREDQPQHF	TGTGCCAGCAGCTTGTGGGACAGGGAGGATCAGCCCCAGCATTTT
TRBV27	TRBJ2-1	.	.	CASSMLGAYNEQFF	TGTGCCAGCAGTATGCTAGGGGCCTACAATGAGCAGTTCTTC
TRBV27	TRBJ1-2	once	.	CASSLSGSPYGYTF	TGTGCCAGCAGTTTATCCGGGTCTCCCTATGGCTACACCTTC
TRBV1	TRBJ1-2	.	.	CTSAGETGDRSDYTF	TGCACCAGCGCGGGGGAGACAGGGGATCGTTCTGACTACACCTTC
TRBV6-4	TRBJ1-1	.	.	CASSGTGGAFF	TGTGCCAGCAGTGGCACAGGTGGGGCTTTCTTT
TRBV7-2	TRBJ1-1	.	.	CAGSAPEAFF	TGTGCCGGGAGTGCCCCTGAAGCTTTCTTT
TRBV9	TRBJ1-3	.	.	CASSVAGFGNTIYF	TGTGCCAGCAGCGTAGCAGGGTTTGGAAACACCATATATTTT
TRBV27	TRBJ2-7	.	TRBD1	CASSFGWGTGEFEQYF	TGTGCCAGCAGTTTTGGGTGGGGGACAGGGGAATTCGAGCAGTACTTC
TRBV18	TRBJ1-2	.	TRBD1	CASSLSGQGNYGYTF	TGTGCCAGCTCACTGTCCGGACAGGGTAACTATGGCTACACCTTC
TRBV27	TRBJ2-1	.	TRBD2	CASSLASGGAKNEQFF	TGTGCCAGCAGTTTAGCGAGCGGGGGGGCCAAGAATGAGCAGTTCTTC
TRBV11-3	TRBJ2-7	few	.	CASSQRQGRAYEQYF	TGTGCCAGCAGCCAAAGGCAGGGGCGAGCCTACGAGCAGTACTTC
TRBV4-1	TRBJ2-7	once	TRBD2	CASSQVAGVKQYF	TGCGCCAGCAGCCAAGTAGCGGGGGTAAAGCAGTACTTC
TRBV18	TRBJ1-6	.	.	CASSPRETVYNSPLHF	TGTGCCAGCTCACCCCGTGAGACAGTGTATAATTCACCCCTCCACTTT
TRBV5-4	TRBJ2-2	few	.	CASSLRGTYTGELFF	TGTGCCAGCAGCTTACGGGGGACTTACACCGGGGAGCTGTTTTTT
TRBV2	TRBJ2-5	.	.	CASRDSRLQETQYF	TGTGCCAGCAGGGATAGTAGACTTCAAGAGACCCAGTACTTC